A single sample gave rise to the 26 T cell receptor beta chains below, sequenced in a study of blood T cells in healthy people across ages. The authors ran a second PCR of 7 to 11 cycles using a sample-barcoded 5' primer and a J-beta primer mix. TCRdb re-analysed the 5' RACE reads in MiXCR, keeping a single row per CDR3 protein. The data contain about 1,400,000 distinct CDR3 sequences, 40% to 50% of them singletons. Sequencing was done on a sample of blood. These receptors all stem from a woman aged 18 to 35 in good health.

The V and J genes are TRBV4-1 and TRBJ2-7; TRBD2 might be the D (5 bases). Trimming left V 3 bases short and J 2 bases short, with 14 bases between. This CDR3 contains 15 residues. Germline V CDR1 and CDR2: MGHRA, YSYEKL. The CDR3 DNA is TGCGCCAGCAGCCAGAACGGACTCTCCCCCTACGAGCAGTACTTC. This encodes CASSQNGLSPYEQYF.

The chain links TRBV4-1 to TRBJ2-1; 8 bases match TRBD2. Germline loops: CDR1 MGHRA, CDR2 YSYEKL. This CDR3 region has 15 residues. With 5 bases clipped from V and 2 bases from J, the junction kept 5 bases outside the gene matches. The CDR3 here is CASSILAVTYNEQFF. The CDR3 DNA reads as TGCGCCAGCAGCATACTAGCGGTTACCTACAATGAGCAGTTCTTC.

This clonotype was picked up a small number of times. The gene calls are TRBV11-2 and TRBJ2-7; unclear D gene. Deletions cut 1 base from V and 4 bases from J, with 11 bases between. The germline CDR1 and CDR2 sequences are SGHAT and FQNNGV. The CDR3 is made up of 14 amino acids. This CDR3 reads CASSLGPLGYEQYF. The CDR3 DNA follows: TGTGCCAGCAGCTTAGGCCCCCTGGGGTACGAGCAGTACTTC.

The sample holds many counts of this clonotype. The chain links TRBV15 to TRBJ2-1, with TRBD1 matching 7 bases. The CDR3 extends over 16 amino acids. V shed 5 bases and J 6 bases; nucleotides not matched to a gene: 13. Germline V gene lookup returns CDR1 LNHNV and CDR2 YYDKDF (reference sequence). The CDR3 DNA follows: TGTGCCACCAGCCGAGGGGGCAGCGGCCAGCTCAATGAGCAGTTCTTC. This gives the protein CATSRGGSGQLNEQFF.

In regard to this clonotype: One end of the junction fails to match germline, which may point to a read error. The V gene is TRBV3-1, the J gene TRBJ1-3; the D is unclear. There are 16 residues in the CDR3. The V gene's germline CDR1 is LGHDT and CDR2 YNNKEL (reference sequence). CDR3 coding DNA: TGTGGCAGCAGCCAAGATGACCGCCTCTCTGGAAACACCATATATTTT. It yields the protein CGSSQDDRLSGNTIYF. The complete variable domain, with remaining parts taken from reference TRBV3-1 and TRBJ1-3, reads DTAVSQTPKYLVTQMGNDKSIKCEQNLGHDTMYWYKQDSKKFLKIMFSYNNKELIINETVPNRFSPKSPDKAHLNLHINSLELGDSAVYFCGSSQDDRLSGNTIYFGEGSWLTVV.

This clonotype was counted a few times. The CDR3 is CASSPGENEQFF. The DNA of the CDR3 is TGTGCCAGCAGTCCAGGAGAGAATGAGCAGTTCTTC. The chain combines TRBV6-5 with TRBJ2-1; D is uncertain. Germline values: CDR1 MNHEY, CDR2 SVGAGI. The V end lost 5 bases, the J end lost 7 bases, and 9 bases lay between the germline ends. The CDR3 is 12 amino acids.

The chain is built from TRBV5-1 and TRBJ1-1; D is uncertain. Germline V gene sequence: CDR1 SGHRS, CDR2 YFSETQ. The CDR3 is 14 amino acids. The V end lost 4 bases, the J end lost 0 bases, and 10 bases lay between the germline ends. This CDR3 reads CASSRASMNTEAFF. In DNA, the CDR3 is TGCGCCAGCAGCAGGGCCAGCATGAACACTGAAGCTTTCTTT.

This clonotype was seen a single time. The chain combines TRBV30 with TRBJ2-3; D remains ambiguous. Trimming pared 3 bases from V and 2 bases from J, leaving 12 bases between. The CDR3 is 14 residues long. Germline CDR1 is GTSNPN and CDR2 is SVGIG (reference sequence). Written as DNA, the CDR3 is TGTGCCTGGAGGTCTAAGCCACACACAGATACGCAGTATTTT. This translates into CAWRSKPHTDTQYF. Together with reference TRBV30 and TRBJ2-3, the CDR3 gives the full variable domain: SQTIHQWPATLVQPVGSPLSLECTVEGTSNPNLYWYRQAAGRGLQLLFYSVGIGQISSEVPQNLSASRPQDRQFILSSKKLLLSDSGFYLCAWRSKPHTDTQYFGPGTRLTVL.

The chain carries TRBV9 and TRBJ2-1, with 9 nucleotides matching TRBD2. With 3 bases clipped from V and 6 bases from J, the junction kept 7 bases outside the gene matches. The germline V gene encodes CDR1 SGDLS and CDR2 YYNGEE. CDR3 length: 15 amino acids. The CDR3 loop reads CASSGESGGPNEQFF. The CDR3 DNA sequence: TGTGCCAGCAGCGGAGAAAGCGGGGGGCCCAATGAGCAGTTCTTC.

This clonotype was observed a handful of times. The chain couples TRBV27 to TRBJ2-5; maybe TRBD2 (7 bases). The length of the CDR3 is 16 residues. Germline loops: CDR1 MNHEY, CDR2 SMNVEV (reference sequence). V was trimmed by 2 bases and J by 2 bases, leaving 15 bases between them. The chain's CDR3 is CASSLVAGARQETQYF. The CDR3 region has the DNA TGTGCCAGCAGTTTAGTGGCGGGGGCGAGACAAGAGACCCAGTACTTC.

This chain connects TRBV27 to TRBJ2-2; no clear D. V lost 0 bases, J lost 0 bases, and 8 bases lay in between. Germline CDR1 and CDR2: MNHEY and SMNVEV (reference sequence). CDR3 length: 16 residues. The CDR3 bases are TGTGCCAGCAGTTTATCGACAACATCGAACACCGGGGAGCTGTTTTTT. Translating it yields CASSLSTTSNTGELFF.

CDR3 DNA sequence: TGTGCCAGCAGCTTAGACCCTGGCGGGGGGACTCACACAGATACGCAGTATTTT. Translating gives CASSLDPGGGTHTDTQYF. The chain is built from TRBV7-2 and TRBJ2-3; the match to TRBD2 covers 8 bases. Germline CDR1 and CDR2: SGHTA and FQGNSA. The CDR3 totals 18 residues. Trimming removed 1 base from V and 2 bases from J; junction bases left unmatched: 11.

V is TRBV3-1 and J is TRBJ2-1, with TRBD2 matching 7 bases. The J call may be in error: the DNA end matches TRBJ2-7 better. The CDR3 has 15 residues. From germline, CDR1 is LGHDT and CDR2 YNNKEL (reference sequence). CDR3 amino acids: CASSPTSAQYNEQYF. The CDR3 nucleotides are TGTGCCAGCAGCCCTACTAGCGCTCAATACAATGAGCAGTACTTC.

The gene calls are TRBV29-1 and TRBJ1-2, with TRBD1 identical over 7 bases. V lost 7 bases, J lost 12 bases, and 14 bases stayed unmatched. The CDR3 is 12 residues long. Per the germline V gene, CDR1 is SQVTM and CDR2 is ANQGSEA. The CDR3 spells CSAWIRTGQDTF. Here the CDR3 DNA reads TGCAGCGCCTGGATACGGACAGGCCAGGACACCTTC.

V usage is TRBV27 and J usage is TRBJ2-1; D is unresolved. This CDR3 is 15 amino acids long. V lost 4 bases to trimming and J lost 5 bases, with 15 bases between them. Germline CDR1 and CDR2: MNHEY and SMNVEV (reference sequence). This CDR3 is CASSSYSLQHNEQFF. In DNA, the CDR3 is TGTGCCAGCAGTTCCTACTCACTACAGCACAATGAGCAGTTCTTC.

CDR3 sequence reads: CASSPGQSLIGTF. The CDR3 DNA is TGTGCCAGCAGCCCCGGACAGTCCCTAATAGGCACCTTC. The rearrangement uses TRBV3-1 and TRBJ1-2, with D possibly TRBD1 on 6 matching bases. Between the trimmed V and J ends, which lost 4 bases and 13 bases, there was a span of 19 bases. This CDR3 contains 13 residues. Per the germline V gene, CDR1 is LGHDT and CDR2 is YNNKEL (reference sequence).

This clonotype came up a few times. The chain uses TRBV20-1 and TRBJ2-3; a possible D gene is TRBD1 (5 bases). The CDR3 covers 13 residues. In germline, CDR1 is DFQATT, CDR2 SNEGSKA (reference sequence). The ends were cut back, 5 bases at V and 1 base at J, with 10 bases in the middle. CDR3 nucleotides: TGCAGTGCTGGGGCTATCGGCACAGATACGCAGTATTTT. Translating it yields CSAGAIGTDTQYF.

The rearrangement links TRBV2 to TRBJ1-5, with TRBD1 identical over 11 bases. The V and J ends lost 6 bases and 6 bases, in that order; junction bases with no gene match: 4. This CDR3 has 14 amino acids. Germline V lookup: CDR1 SNHLY, CDR2 FYNNEI. CDR3 sequence reads: CASRGTGGTQPQHF. As DNA, the CDR3 is TGTGCCAGCAGAGGGACAGGGGGTACTCAGCCCCAGCATTTT.

The rearrangement joins TRBV20-1 to TRBJ1-2, with D tentatively TRBD1 (5 bases). V lost 1 base and J 5 bases, leaving 17 bases between the germline ends. From germline, CDR1 is DFQATT and CDR2 SNEGSKA (reference sequence). The CDR3 has 15 amino acids. DNA for the CDR3: TGCAGTGCTAGAGGCCGGGGCTCAGAGGGGTATGGCTACACCTTC. As protein: CSARGRGSEGYGYTF.

The V gene is TRBV2, the J gene TRBJ2-6; the D gene is possibly TRBD1 (6 bases). The CDR3 loop spans 16 amino acids. The germline V and J ends were trimmed by 7 bases and 2 bases, with 15 bases remaining between them. Germline V gives CDR1 SNHLY, CDR2 FYNNEI. The chain's CDR3 is CASKPGQETGANVLTF. DNA for the CDR3: TGTGCCAGCAAACCGGGACAAGAAACTGGGGCCAACGTCCTGACTTTC. Filled out from reference TRBV2 and TRBJ2-6, the complete variable domain reads EPEVTQTPSHQVTQMGQEVILRCVPISNHLYFYWYRQILGQKVEFLVSFYNNEISEKSEIFDDQFSVERPDGSNFTLKIRSTKLEDSAMYFCASKPGQETGANVLTFGAGSRLTVL.

Only a few counts were recorded for this clonotype. J is TRBJ2-3 and V is TRBV27, with D hard to call. The CDR3 is 14 amino acids. Trimming left V 6 bases short and J 1 base short, with 11 bases between. Germline lookup yields CDR1 MNHEY and CDR2 SMNVEV (reference sequence). The DNA for the CDR3 is TGTGCCAGCAGCATGATTCTTGGCACAGATACGCAGTATTTT. This encodes CASSMILGTDTQYF.

The rearrangement joins TRBV12-3 or TRBV12-4 to TRBJ2-3; TRBD2 agrees at 9 bases. V lost 0 bases and J lost 1; bases outside the gene matches: 11. CDR3 length: 19 residues. CDR3 loop: CASSLALRGLASGTDTQYF. The CDR3 DNA reads TGTGCCAGCAGTTTAGCGCTCAGGGGACTAGCATCCGGCACAGATACGCAGTATTTT.

The V call is TRBV7-9, the J call TRBJ2-1; perhaps TRBD1 as D (6 bases). Per germline, CDR1 SEHNR and CDR2 FQNEAQ (reference sequence). This CDR3 is 16 amino acids long. V was shortened by 5 bases and J by 1 base, with 15 bases between the two germline ends. The CDR3 loop is CASSPKARGSYNEQFF. CDR3 sequence (DNA): TGTGCCAGCAGCCCTAAGGCCAGGGGATCCTACAATGAGCAGTTCTTC.

The chain combines TRBV20-1 with TRBJ2-1; the D is unclear. Germline V gene sequence: CDR1 DFQATT, CDR2 SNEGSKA (reference sequence). The CDR3 totals 11 residues. The V and J ends lost 6 bases and 8 bases respectively, with 11 bases between them. CDR3 in amino acids: CSAELGDEQFF. CDR3 nucleotides: TGCAGTGCGGAACTCGGCGATGAGCAGTTCTTC.

V gene TRBV5-1 combines with J gene TRBJ2-3; possible D gene TRBD1, 6 bases. Trimming took off 4 bases at V and 2 bases at J, with 14 bases between the two ends. Germline V CDR1 and CDR2: SGHRS, YFSETQ. The CDR3 has 15 residues. CDR3 region: CASSGGLYSTDTQYF. The DNA for the CDR3 is TGCGCCAGCAGCGGGGGCTTATATTCCACAGATACGCAGTATTTT.

The gene calls are TRBV6-6 and TRBJ2-5, with D perhaps TRBD1 or TRBD2 (6 bases each). This CDR3 spans 15 amino acids. Germline CDR1 reads MNHNY; CDR2 reads SVGAGI (reference sequence). Trimming cost V 2 bases and J 1 base, with 11 bases left between them. DNA for the CDR3: TGTGCCAGCAGTTACGCTGGAGGGGGCCAAGAGACCCAGTACTTC. Its translation is CASSYAGGGQETQYF.